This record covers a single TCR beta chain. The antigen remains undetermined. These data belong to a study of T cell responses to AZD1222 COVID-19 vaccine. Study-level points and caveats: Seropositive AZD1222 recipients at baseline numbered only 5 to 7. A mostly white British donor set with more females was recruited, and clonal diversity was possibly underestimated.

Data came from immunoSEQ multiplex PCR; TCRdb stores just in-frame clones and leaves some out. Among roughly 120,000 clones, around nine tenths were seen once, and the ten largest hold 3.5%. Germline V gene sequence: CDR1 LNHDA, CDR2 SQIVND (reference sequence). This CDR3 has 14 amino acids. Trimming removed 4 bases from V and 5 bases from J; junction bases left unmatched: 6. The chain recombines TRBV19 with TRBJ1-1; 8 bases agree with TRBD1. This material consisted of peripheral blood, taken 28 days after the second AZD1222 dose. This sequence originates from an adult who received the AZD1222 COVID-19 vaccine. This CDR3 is CASSTTGGWTEAFF. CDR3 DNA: TGTGCCAGTAGTACAACAGGGGGGTGGACTGAAGCTTTCTTT.